These 21 T cell receptor beta chains share one sample of origin, sequenced in a study of T cells in Graves' hyperthyroidism and ophthalmopathy. TCR beta CDR3 regions were amplified from RNA transcripts. Researchers ran a first-round RT-PCR on the TCR CDR3 using the HTBI primer set. Each CDR3 protein is one row after TCRdb ran MiXCR on the multiplex PCR reads. The sample has about 690,000 distinct CDR3 sequences; 15% to 20% are singletons. Sequenced sample: blood. The source of these receptors is a man aged 45-65 years with Graves' hyperthyroidism.

This clonotype occurred a few times. J is TRBJ2-2 and V is TRBV20-1, with 11 bases fitting TRBD2. Trimming cost V 6 bases and J 1 base; bases outside gene matches: 1. Germline CDR1 DFQATT, CDR2 SNEGSKA (reference sequence). The length of the CDR3 is 14 residues. The CDR3 coding sequence is TGCAGTGCCCTAGCGGGAGGGAACACCGGGGAGCTGTTTTTT. Amino acids: CSALAGGNTGELFF.

This clonotype was found a few times. Because it lacks the conserved phenylalanine or tryptophan at the end, this CDR3 is likely a read error. The DNA for the CDR3 is TGTGCCAGCAGTCCTCAGGGCTACGAGCAGTACCTC. Amino acids: CASSPQGYEQYL. The chain uses TRBV12-3 or TRBV12-4 and TRBJ2-7; D perhaps matches TRBD1 (5 bases). Trimming cost V 5 bases and J 3 bases, with 8 bases left between them. The CDR3 is 12 amino acids.

This clonotype was counted many times. The chain employs TRBV6-5 and TRBJ1-1, with D tentatively TRBD1 (5 bases). This CDR3 spans 14 amino acids. Deletions cut 0 bases from V and 4 bases from J, with 9 bases between. CDR1 is MNHEY, CDR2 SVGAGI, per germline. The CDR3 region has the DNA TGTGCCAGCAGTTACTCGGGGGTGGGCACTGAAGCTTTCTTT. Translation gives CASSYSGVGTEAFF.

This clonotype was counted between two and nine times. The chain uses TRBV27 and TRBJ1-1; D might be TRBD1 (6 bases). V was shortened by 5 bases and J by 11 bases, with 18 bases between the two germline ends. The CDR3 has 13 amino acids. Germline CDR1 is MNHEY and CDR2 is SMNVEV (reference sequence). In DNA form, the CDR3 reads TGTGCCAGCAGTCGACAGGAGGCCAGTGGGGCTTTCTTT. As protein: CASSRQEASGAFF.

There are a few counts of this clonotype. The chain combines TRBV19 with TRBJ1-4, with 7 bases lining up with TRBD1. Germline V gene sequence: CDR1 LNHDA, CDR2 SQIVND (reference sequence). V was clipped by 2 bases and J by 2 bases; unmatched bases: 5. This CDR3 contains 16 residues. CDR3 coding DNA: TGTGCCAGTAGTATAACAGGGACAGTCACTAATGAAAAACTGTTTTTT. Protein product: CASSITGTVTNEKLFF.

The rearrangement joins TRBV7-9 to TRBJ2-3; 10 nucleotides agree with TRBD2. This CDR3 is 16 amino acids long. Germline values: CDR1 SEHNR, CDR2 FQNEAQ (reference sequence). After removal of 4 bases from V and 0 bases from J, the junction contained 4 bases not matched to a gene. For the CDR3, the DNA is TGTGCCAGCAGCTCCCTAGCGGGAGTTAGCACAGATACGCAGTATTTT. Residues: CASSSLAGVSTDTQYF.

There are many counts of this clonotype. The rearrangement joins TRBV2 to TRBJ2-1, with no clear D. CDR1 and CDR2 (germline): SNHLY, FYNNEI. The CDR3 is made up of 12 amino acids. V was shortened by 3 bases and J by 5 bases, with 5 bases between the two germline ends. CDR3 bases: TGTGCCAGCAGTGATAGACACAATGAGCAGTTCTTC. This translates into CASSDRHNEQFF.

This clonotype was seen repeatedly, ten times or more. The rearrangement links TRBV6-6 to TRBJ2-5, with D unresolved. This CDR3 is built from 14 residues. Germline CDR1 and CDR2: MNHNY and SVGAGI (reference sequence). Deletions cut 3 bases from V and 5 bases from J, with 13 bases between. The CDR3 spells CASSYSGSRETQYF. In nucleotides, the CDR3 is TGTGCCAGCAGTTATTCGGGCAGTCGGGAGACCCAGTACTTC.

The rearrangement joins TRBV19 to TRBJ1-5; weak D call: TRBD1 (6 bases). Germline CDR1 is LNHDA and CDR2 is SQIVND (reference sequence). Trimming took 7 bases from V and 7 from J, leaving 20 bases between them. The CDR3 runs 15 residues. CDR3 nucleotide sequence: TGTGCCAGTACCAGCACAGGGACGGGCGGACAGCCCCAGCATTTT. The encoded protein is CASTSTGTGGQPQHF.

This clonotype was detected only a few times. V is TRBV3-1 and J is TRBJ1-5; no firm D call. Trimming cost V 1 base and J 4 bases, with 8 bases left between them. Per the germline V gene, CDR1 is LGHDT and CDR2 is YNNKEL (reference sequence). This CDR3 region has 14 residues. Written as DNA, the CDR3 is TGTGCCAGCAGCCAAGGTGGGGTTAATCAGCCCCAGCATTTT. Amino acid sequence: CASSQGGVNQPQHF.

This chain links TRBV6-2 or TRBV6-3 with TRBJ2-7; no reliable D call. This CDR3 is built from 14 residues. The V and J ends lost 5 bases and 0 bases respectively, with 11 bases between them. Germline assignment: CDR1 MNHEY and CDR2 SVGEGT. For the CDR3, the DNA is TGTGCCAGCAGTCCTCTGACAAGCTCCTACGAGCAGTACTTC. Amino acids: CASSPLTSSYEQYF.

The chain combines TRBV12-3 or TRBV12-4 with TRBJ1-1, with 7 nucleotides matching TRBD1. V shed 6 bases and J 8 bases; nucleotides not matched to a gene: 9. The CDR3 is 13 residues long. The CDR3 sequence: CASRFGTAGEAFF. The DNA for the CDR3 is TGTGCCAGCAGATTTGGGACAGCCGGGGAAGCTTTCTTT.

This clonotype showed up many times. V gene TRBV9 combines with J gene TRBJ2-1, with TRBD2 as a possible D gene (6 bases). CDR1 is SGDLS and CDR2 is YYNGEE in the germline V gene. V was pared by 4 bases and J by 10 bases, with 21 bases between. The CDR3 is made up of 15 amino acids. The CDR3 bases are TGTGCCAGCAGCTCCGGGACTCCCACCTTCCAGGAGCAGTTCTTC. Residues: CASSSGTPTFQEQFF.

This clonotype has only a few counts. This chain links TRBV29-1 with TRBJ2-1, with a weak D call TRBD2 (5 bases). The V and J ends lost 6 bases and 0 bases respectively, with 18 bases between them. This CDR3 is built from 16 residues. Germline lookup yields CDR1 SQVTM and CDR2 ANQGSEA. In DNA, the CDR3 is TGCAGCGTGGAGGACCCGGATAGGAGCTCCTACAATGAGCAGTTCTTC. Residues: CSVEDPDRSSYNEQFF.

This clonotype was counted many times. CDR3 DNA: TGTGCCAGCAGTCCCCCGGGGGCAGGGGGCTACGAGCAGTACTTC. Translated, it gives CASSPPGAGGYEQYF. The chain links TRBV28 to TRBJ2-7; D perhaps matches TRBD1 (7 bases). Germline V gene lookup returns CDR1 MDHEN and CDR2 SYDVKM. The CDR3 is made up of 15 amino acids. V was pared by 5 bases and J by 3 bases, with 17 bases between.

This clonotype was picked up many times. This chain joins TRBV19 and TRBJ1-1, with D perhaps matching TRBD1 (5 bases). CDR3 size: 15 residues. The germline V gene has CDR1 LNHDA and CDR2 SQIVND (reference sequence). V was clipped by 6 bases and J by 0 bases, with 14 bases between them. CDR3 residues: CASRRDGAMNTEAFF. Written as DNA, the CDR3 is TGTGCCAGTAGGAGGGACGGGGCCATGAACACTGAAGCTTTCTTT.

This clonotype was detected only a few times. The gene calls are TRBV28 and TRBJ2-7, with unresolved D. The V gene lost 3 bases and the J gene lost 2 bases, with 11 bases spanning the gap. This CDR3 comprises 14 residues. Germline CDR1 is MDHEN and CDR2 is SYDVKM. CDR3 DNA sequence: TGTGCCAGCAGTTTGGCGCAGACACCCTACGAGCAGTACTTC. Protein: CASSLAQTPYEQYF.

There are many counts of this clonotype. The V call is TRBV28, the J call TRBJ1-2; TRBD1 matches at 7 bases. Looked up from germline, CDR1 is MDHEN and CDR2 is SYDVKM. The CDR3 length is 13 residues. V trimming: 5 bases; J trimming: 5 bases; junction bases outside the gene matches: 5. CDR3 bases: TGTGCCAGCAGTCGAGGGACAGTATATGGCTACACCTTC. Translation gives CASSRGTVYGYTF.

The chain has TRBV11-2 and TRBJ2-6, with D possibly matching TRBD2 (6 bases). The V end lost 3 bases, the J end lost 2 bases, and 8 bases lay between the germline ends. Germline V CDR1 and CDR2: SGHAT, FQNNGV. The length of the CDR3 is 15 residues. CDR3 in DNA: TGTGCCAGCAGCTTCGGGGGTCCTGGGGCCAACGTCCTGACTTTC. It specifies CASSFGGPGANVLTF. The full variable domain, in which reference TRBV11-2 and TRBJ2-6 provide the parts outside the CDR3, is EAGVAQSPRYKIIEKRQSVAFWCNPISGHATLYWYQQILGQGPKLLIQFQNNGVVDDSQLPKDRFSAERLKGVDSTLKIQPAKLEDSAVYLCASSFGGPGANVLTFGAGSRLTVL.

This clonotype has ten or more counts. The V gene is TRBV28, the J gene TRBJ2-7; no definite D call. The CDR3 contains 11 residues. Germline V CDR1 and CDR2: MDHEN, SYDVKM. V lost 4 bases and J 6 bases, leaving 7 bases between the germline ends. This chain's CDR3 is CASSSSLEQYF. CDR3 in DNA: TGTGCCAGCAGTTCCAGCCTCGAGCAGTACTTC.

The chain recombines TRBV6-1 with TRBJ2-7, with 9 bases fitting TRBD2. CDR1 MNHNS and CDR2 SASEGT come from the germline V gene. V shed 6 bases and J 7 bases; nucleotides not matched to a gene: 13. The CDR3 consists of 15 residues. CDR3 loop: CASSPWISGSGEQYF. The CDR3 DNA reads as TGTGCCAGCAGCCCGTGGATTAGCGGGAGCGGAGAGCAGTACTTC.